This T cell receptor beta chain is from a study of blood T cell repertoires in COVID-19. Turning to the study itself: Researchers got acute and convalescent COVID-19 samples from the United States, Italy and Spain. The cDNA or gDNA used as material had been derived from T cells, B-cell-depleted T cells, or PBMCs.

Source study methods: Nucleated cell number was recorded as an estimate derived from reference gene primer amplification. TCRdb's copy holds only in-frame clones and misses some; the assay was immunoSEQ multiplex PCR. V and J calls and clone size are those listed in that table; D and trimming were worked out from the DNA. This sample has some 150,000 clones; approximately 88% occur once, and the top ten carry roughly 1%. This CDR3 region has 14 residues. CDR1 WNHNN and CDR2 SYGVQD come from the germline V gene (reference sequence). The J segment lost 1 base and the V segment lost 6 bases, leaving 4 bases of the junction unmatched.

The sequenced material came from peripheral blood. This rearrangement joins TRBV10-1 to TRBJ1-1, with TRBD1 identical over 8 bases. The sequence was obtained from a woman aged 50 to 65 with acute or convalescent COVID-19. The chain's CDR3 is CASSAGGENTEAFF. The CDR3 DNA reads as TGCGCCAGCAGCGCAGGGGGCGAGAACACTGAAGCTTTCTTT.